The 17 T cell receptor beta chains presented below share a single source sample, sequenced in a study of metastatic and nonmetastatic thyroid tumors. Prior to thyroid surgery, none of the patients had received any treatment. TCRdb redid the clone calls on the PCR reads using MiXCR. The repertoire holds tens of thousands of clones, approximately 17% seen once, with approximately 6.2% in the top ten. Sequences were obtained from blood. The origin of the receptors is a male donor with papillary thyroid cancer or a benign thyroid nodule (not recorded which). Some clones in this sample may be carry-over from other donors' samples.

This clone was seen at least ten times. The chain employs TRBV20-1 and TRBJ2-1; 12 nucleotides match TRBD2. The V gene's germline CDR1 is DFQATT and CDR2 SNEGSKA (reference sequence). This CDR3 region has 13 residues. With V trimmed by 4 bases and J by 10 bases, 5 bases remained unmatched. The CDR3 sequence: CSAILAGGGEQFF. CDR3 coding DNA: TGCAGTGCTATACTAGCGGGGGGAGGAGAGCAGTTCTTC.

This clone was seen at least ten times. The chain is built from TRBV7-3 and TRBJ2-1; 8 positions agree with TRBD2. CDR3 length equals 17 residues. CDR1 and CDR2 from the germline V gene are SGHTA and FQGTGA. The J segment lost 5 bases and the V segment lost 4 bases, leaving 13 bases of the junction unmatched. CDR3 residues: CASSSGGGAGAHNEQFF. CDR3 nucleotide sequence: TGTGCCAGCAGCTCCGGGGGGGGAGCGGGAGCGCACAATGAGCAGTTCTTC.

Notes on this clone: A much larger clone differs from this one at a single base, so this may be a read error. The same CDR3 is also encoded by other DNA sequences in this sample. This rearrangement joins TRBV18 to TRBJ1-1; 8 bases fit TRBD1. This CDR3 is 12 amino acids long. V shed 3 bases, J shed 14 bases, and the junction held 8 bases outside the gene matches. Germline V gene data show CDR1 as KGHSH and CDR2 as LQKENI. In nucleotides, the CDR3 is TGTGCCAGCTCACCGGGAGACAGGGGAGCCTTCTTT. Translation: CASSPGDRGAFF.

The chain uses TRBV19 and TRBJ1-5; a weak D match, TRBD1 (6 bases). This CDR3 contains 17 residues. Germline lookup yields CDR1 LNHDA and CDR2 SQIVND (reference sequence). Trimming removed 3 bases at V and 9 bases at J, with 24 bases between. CDR3 bases: TGTGCCAGTAGTATTATATCTACAGGACAAACAGGGATGCCCCAGCATTTT. Its protein product is CASSIISTGQTGMPQHF.

This clone was seen many times. The chain joins TRBV5-1 to TRBJ2-1; perhaps TRBD1 as D (6 bases). The CDR3 runs 14 residues. V was cut by 2 bases and J by 4 bases, with 10 bases left in between. CDR1 and CDR2 from the germline V gene are SGHRS and YFSETQ. The CDR3 nucleotides read TGCGCCAGCAGCTTAGGTACAGGGTACAATGAGCAGTTCTTC. As protein: CASSLGTGYNEQFF.

In this sample, this clone turned up many times. V usage is TRBV5-1 and J usage is TRBJ2-5; 8 nucleotides match TRBD1. V lost 0 bases and J lost 5; bases outside the gene matches: 9. CDR1 is SGHRS, CDR2 YFSETQ, per germline. The CDR3 runs 16 residues. The DNA for the CDR3 is TGCGCCAGCAGCTTGGGGCCCCAGGGGGCAGGGGAGACCCAGTACTTC. It codes for CASSLGPQGAGETQYF.

The CDR3 region is CASSYRQGKGETQYF. CDR3 coding DNA: TGCGCCAGCAGCTATCGGCAGGGGAAAGGGGAGACCCAGTACTTC. The chain links TRBV5-1 to TRBJ2-5, with a weak D call TRBD1 (6 bases). There are 15 residues in the CDR3. CDR1 is SGHRS and CDR2 is YFSETQ in the germline V gene. Trimming cost V 3 bases and J 5 bases, with 17 bases left between them.

V usage is TRBV28 and J usage is TRBJ1-1, with D uncertain. This CDR3 is built from 12 residues. V was cut by 6 bases and J by 11 bases, with 16 bases left in between. Germline V gene lookup returns CDR1 MDHEN and CDR2 SYDVKM. The CDR3, as DNA: TGTGCCAGCAGAATGGGCCAGGAAAGGGCTTTCTTT. Protein product: CASRMGQERAFF.

This clone was counted ten times or more. Other DNA sequences within the sample encode an identical CDR3. The rearrangement links TRBV5-4 to TRBJ1-1, with D hard to call. V lost 1 base and J lost 6, with 4 bases in between. CDR3 length: 11 amino acids. Germline V lookup: CDR1 SGHNT, CDR2 YYREEE (reference sequence). In DNA, the CDR3 is TGTGCCAGCAGCTTGAGGGCTGAAGCTTTCTTT. Translation gives CASSLRAEAFF.

This clone was detected ten times or more. This chain connects TRBV6-2 or TRBV6-3 to TRBJ2-6; 8 bases map to TRBD1. J lost 0 bases, V lost 3 bases, and 10 bases had no gene match. This CDR3 has 19 amino acids. The germline CDR1 and CDR2 sequences are MNHEY and SVGEGT. The CDR3 region has the DNA TGTGCCAGCAGTTATTTTTCGCCAGGGGGCCGCTCTGGGGCCAACGTCCTGACTTTC. The encoded protein is CASSYFSPGGRSGANVLTF.

The J gene is TRBJ1-1, the V gene TRBV12-3 or TRBV12-4; no definite D call. V lost 3 bases, J lost 3 bases, and 5 bases lay in between. The CDR3 spans 12 residues. The CDR3 here is CASSFGYTEAFF. Written as DNA, the CDR3 is TGTGCCAGCAGTTTTGGTTACACTGAAGCTTTCTTT.

This clone was detected many times. The CDR3 is CASSQRQAIGRGANVLTF. DNA of the CDR3: TGTGCCAGCAGCCAACGACAAGCCATTGGCCGCGGGGCCAACGTCCTGACTTTC. The chain uses TRBV3-1 and TRBJ2-6; D not resolved. Germline lookup yields CDR1 LGHDT and CDR2 YNNKEL (reference sequence). The ends were cut back, 2 bases at V and 4 bases at J, with 18 bases in the middle. The CDR3 is made up of 18 amino acids.

As regards this clone: A read error may account for a junction end that differs from germline. This chain uses TRBV2 with TRBJ2-7, with 8 bases aligning to TRBD1. This CDR3 region has 14 residues. The germline V gene has CDR1 SNHLY and CDR2 FYNNEI. CDR3 amino acids: CASRYDRGSYEQCF. The CDR3, as DNA: TGTGCCAGCAGATACGACAGGGGCTCCTACGAGCAGTGCTTC. Variable domain in full (rest from reference TRBV2 and TRBJ2-7): EPEVTQTPSHQVTQMGQEVILRCVPISNHLYFYWYRQILGQKVEFLVSFYNNEISEKSEIFDDQFSVERPDGSNFTLKIRSTKLEDSAMYFCASRYDRGSYEQCFGPGTRLTVT.

This clone has a count of ten or more. V gene TRBV28 combines with J gene TRBJ1-3, with a weak D call TRBD1 (6 bases). Trimming left V 2 bases short and J 7 bases short, with 12 bases between. The CDR3 is 14 amino acids. The germline V gene has CDR1 MDHEN and CDR2 SYDVKM. DNA for the CDR3: TGTGCCAGCAGTTTAGTTCAGGGGCGGAACACCATATATTTT. Encoded protein: CASSLVQGRNTIYF.

This clone was seen ten or more times. The chain has TRBV20-1 and TRBJ1-4, with D possibly TRBD1 on 6 matching bases. V was cut by 1 base and J by 1 base, with 13 bases left in between. CDR3 length equals 16 residues. Looked up from germline, CDR1 is DFQATT and CDR2 is SNEGSKA (reference sequence). The chain's CDR3 is CSARGGGGVTNEKLFF. CDR3 in DNA: TGCAGTGCTAGAGGAGGGGGGGGAGTAACTAATGAAAAACTGTTTTTT.

This clone has at least ten counts. The V gene is TRBV27, the J gene TRBJ1-1; D gene unclear. The V end lost 2 bases, the J end lost 7 bases, and 11 bases lay between the germline ends. The CDR3 loop spans 13 amino acids. CDR1 is MNHEY, CDR2 SMNVEV, per germline (reference sequence). CDR3 nucleotide sequence: TGTGCCAGCAGTTTAATCCTCGGCGGTGAAGCTTTCTTT. Translation: CASSLILGGEAFF.

Ten or more counts support this clone. The chain joins TRBV11-2 to TRBJ2-5; D may correspond to TRBD1 or TRBD2 (7 bases each). Germline V gives CDR1 SGHAT, CDR2 FQNNGV. Trimming took off 5 bases at V and 5 bases at J, with 21 bases between the two ends. The CDR3 has 16 residues. The CDR3 region is CASSPGGAGLVETQYF. The CDR3, as DNA: TGTGCCAGCAGCCCAGGGGGAGCGGGGTTGGTGGAGACCCAGTACTTC.